This record covers a single T cell receptor (beta chain). The clone's antigen remains unknown. One base away there is no much larger clone; base qualities are not given. This specimen belongs to a study of blood T cell repertoires in COVID-19 (dated by TCRdb to the early 2020s). At the level of the whole study: Collaborator samples came from the United States, Italy and Spain and covered acute and convalescent phases of COVID-19. The material from the prospective study consisted of cDNA or gDNA derived from T cells, B-cell-depleted T cells, or PBMCs. Sample metadata almost always included a de-identified subject ID, COVID-19 status, age in years and sex. Subjects who had been exposed to COVID-19, were actively infected with it, or had recovered from it provided the deeply sampled blood TCRbeta repertoires that made up the dataset. The samples were drawn from two sources: the first 160 participants of the ongoing ImmuneRACE study, and about 1,300 subjects contributed by 6 global collaborators. The repertoires were released in a freely available public database meant as a resource for research on the immune response to SARS-CoV-2. Where available, HLA class I and class II types were taken from metadata supplied by the sample provider and were not determined by assay-based typing. On the study overall, not on this receptor specifically: Clinical and demographic metadata were provided uncurated, with the amount varying by source and participant.

The immunoSEQ Assay, a bias-controlled multiplex PCR, was used to amplify TCRbeta CDR3 regions from genomic DNA. The original methods were these. The number of nucleated cells in each sample was estimated from the amplification of reference gene primers within the assay. To quantify the absolute abundance of each unique TCRbeta CDR3 rearrangement, sequence reads were collapsed and filtered. For each sample, productive Simpson clonality was calculated as the square root of Simpson's diversity index across productive rearrangements. In its TCRdb copy, this immuneACCESS table keeps in-frame sequences only and misses some clones. Where compared with another copy, unresolved V genes explain less than half of these, and the others have no known cause. From that table come the V and J calls and clone size; the DNA was used to work out D and trimming. This sample holds roughly 230,000 clones; about 85% were observed only once. Of the sample, just under 1% falls within the top ten clones.

Each collaborating institution followed its own protocols to collect whole blood in K2EDTA tubes. Collaborator samples were shipped for TCRbeta analysis as frozen whole blood, isolated PBMCs, or DNA extracted from either sample type. The germline V gene sets CDR1 to LGHNA and CDR2 to YSLEER. Taken from cysteine to phenylalanine, the CDR3 has 17 residues. The DNA shown is the 51-base CDR3, in frame from base 1. For this chain, trimming is 4 bases at the V end and 1 base at the J end, and the number of junction bases without a gene match is 6. The sequenced material came from peripheral blood. This receptor chain uses TRBV4-3 and TRBJ2-7, with 14 bases matching TRBD2. This clonotype was sampled from a man aged 40-49 years with acute or convalescent COVID-19. The nucleotide sequence reads as follows: TGCGCCAGCAGCCTAGGGACTAGCGGGGGCTATTCCTACGAGCAGTACTTC. The resulting protein is CASSLGTSGGYSYEQYF.